The 5 T cell receptor beta chains below all came from one sample that was sequenced in a study of CD8 T cells in Susac syndrome. Reverse transcription of about 0.45 to 1 ug RNA was carried out with random hexamers. TCRdb reanalysed the immunoSEQ multiplex PCR reads using MiXCR and keeps one entry per CDR3 protein. The sample records 330,000 or so distinct CDR3 sequences, around 91% being singletons. The specimen sequenced was CD8+ T cells from PBMCs. The receptors were sampled from a human donor with multiple sclerosis.

This clonotype was seen just once. This chain connects TRBV29-1 to TRBJ2-1, with TRBD1 identical over 9 bases. The trim removed 1 base at V and 3 bases at J, leaving 7 bases unmatched. This CDR3 is 16 amino acids long. Germline loops: CDR1 SQVTM, CDR2 ANQGSEA. Here the CDR3 DNA reads TGCAGCGTTGAAGCCCCGGACAGGGGACTCTACAATGAGCAGTTCTTC. Its protein is CSVEAPDRGLYNEQFF.

This chain uses TRBV24-1 with TRBJ2-2; 7 nucleotides line up with TRBD1. This CDR3 spans 17 amino acids. V shed 4 bases and J 4 bases; nucleotides not matched to a gene: 11. Germline CDR1 is KGHDR and CDR2 is SFDVKD. CDR3 nucleotides: TGTGCCACCAGTGAAAGACAGGGTCGACGAGGCACCGGGGAGCTGTTTTTT. Translating gives CATSERQGRRGTGELFF.

The CDR3 bases are TGTGCCAGCAGCCTCGGACAGGGGCACACTGAAGCTTTCTTT. It yields the protein CASSLGQGHTEAFF. The chain uses TRBV11-2 and TRBJ1-1, with 9 bases matching TRBD1. Germline trimming cut 5 bases from V and 3 bases from J; bases unmatched to any gene: 4. Germline V gene sequence: CDR1 SGHAT, CDR2 FQNNGV. The CDR3 runs to 14 residues.

The chain employs TRBV28 and TRBJ2-1; D uncertain. This CDR3 contains 15 residues. Between the trimmed V and J ends, which lost 1 base and 2 bases, there was a span of 9 bases. CDR1 is MDHEN and CDR2 is SYDVKM in the germline V gene. CDR3: CASSLSLSAYNEQFF. CDR3 DNA sequence: TGTGCCAGCAGTTTATCTCTATCGGCCTACAATGAGCAGTTCTTC.

The rearrangement joins TRBV27 to TRBJ2-6; D is possibly TRBD1 (6 bases). Germline loops: CDR1 MNHEY, CDR2 SMNVEV (reference sequence). This CDR3 spans 19 amino acids. V was shortened by 7 bases and J by 0 bases, with 22 bases between the two germline ends. CDR3 in amino acids: CASTFAFRGSSSGANVLTF. Here the CDR3 DNA reads TGTGCCAGCACCTTTGCCTTCAGGGGCTCCTCCTCTGGGGCCAACGTCCTGACTTTC.